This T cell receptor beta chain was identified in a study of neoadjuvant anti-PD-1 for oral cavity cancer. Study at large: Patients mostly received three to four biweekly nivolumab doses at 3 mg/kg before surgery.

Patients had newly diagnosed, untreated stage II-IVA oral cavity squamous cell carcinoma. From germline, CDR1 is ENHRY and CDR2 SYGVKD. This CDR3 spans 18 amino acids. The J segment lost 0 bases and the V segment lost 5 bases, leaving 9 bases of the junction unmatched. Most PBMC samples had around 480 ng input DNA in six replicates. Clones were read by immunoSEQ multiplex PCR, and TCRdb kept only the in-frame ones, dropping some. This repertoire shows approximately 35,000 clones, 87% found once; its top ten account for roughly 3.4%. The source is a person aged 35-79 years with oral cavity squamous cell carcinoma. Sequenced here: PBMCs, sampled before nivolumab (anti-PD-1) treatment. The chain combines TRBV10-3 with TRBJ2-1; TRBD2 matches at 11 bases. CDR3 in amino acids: CAISLTSGGDSSYNEQFF. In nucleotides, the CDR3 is TGTGCCATCAGTCTTACTAGCGGGGGTGACAGCTCCTACAATGAGCAGTTCTTC.